This T cell receptor beta chain was observed in a study of T cell responses to AZD1222 COVID-19 vaccine. About the study: Second-dose intervals near 4 or 12 weeks were combined. Study-wide results and limits: Donors were chiefly white British, with a greater number of females, and clonal diversity was perhaps underestimated. Following two doses of AZD1222, Spike-specific TCR breadth and depth rose. Nearly half of spike-specific TCRs reportedly target unmutated variant regions.

This clone showed up just once. Its antigen remains unidentified. Profiled with immunoSEQ multiplex PCR; TCRdb holds only in-frame clones, not every one. The data contain over 100,000 clones, roughly nine tenths of them singletons. This CDR3 region has 16 residues. V lost 7 bases and J lost 0; bases outside the gene matches: 13. Germline CDR1 reads SQVTM; CDR2 reads ANQGSEA. The chain carries TRBV29-1 and TRBJ1-1, with TRBD1 matching over 8 bases. This specimen was peripheral blood, taken on day 0 of AZD1222 vaccination. The clonotype originates from an adult in good health. CDR3 residues: CSARTGHRLVNTEAFF. The CDR3 nucleotides read TGCAGCGCCCGGACAGGGCATCGTCTCGTGAACACTGAAGCTTTCTTT.